This TCR beta chain was documented in a study of T cells after yellow fever vaccination. Study information: It was SMART-Seq v4 Ultra Low Input that prepared the fractions with low cell numbers. General study results and limits: Although the secondary response was weaker, it peaked faster, at day 5 versus 15. Post-booster repertoires contained most primary-vaccination clones again (96% CD4, roughly 91% CD8).

Universal primer sites and UMIs were introduced during 5'RACE template-switching synthesis of TCR cDNA. Each CDR3 protein gets one entry after TCRdb re-called the 5' RACE reads with MiXCR. The sample records 300,000 to 400,000 distinct CDR3 sequences, 12% being singletons. CDR3 length equals 15 residues. CDR1 is MNHEY, CDR2 SVGEGT, per germline. V was trimmed by 6 bases and J by 4 bases, leaving 16 bases between them. Notes on this clonotype: The target antigen is unknown.

The chain joins TRBV6-2 or TRBV6-3 to TRBJ1-5; D is unclear. The receptor comes from a man younger than 35 who received the YFV17D yellow fever vaccine. The material sequenced was CD4+ T cells sorted from PBMCs, taken 15 days after the yellow fever booster vaccination. This CDR3 is CASSFGIWGNQPQHF. CDR3 sequence (DNA): TGTGCCAGCAGCTTCGGAATATGGGGAAATCAGCCCCAGCATTTT.